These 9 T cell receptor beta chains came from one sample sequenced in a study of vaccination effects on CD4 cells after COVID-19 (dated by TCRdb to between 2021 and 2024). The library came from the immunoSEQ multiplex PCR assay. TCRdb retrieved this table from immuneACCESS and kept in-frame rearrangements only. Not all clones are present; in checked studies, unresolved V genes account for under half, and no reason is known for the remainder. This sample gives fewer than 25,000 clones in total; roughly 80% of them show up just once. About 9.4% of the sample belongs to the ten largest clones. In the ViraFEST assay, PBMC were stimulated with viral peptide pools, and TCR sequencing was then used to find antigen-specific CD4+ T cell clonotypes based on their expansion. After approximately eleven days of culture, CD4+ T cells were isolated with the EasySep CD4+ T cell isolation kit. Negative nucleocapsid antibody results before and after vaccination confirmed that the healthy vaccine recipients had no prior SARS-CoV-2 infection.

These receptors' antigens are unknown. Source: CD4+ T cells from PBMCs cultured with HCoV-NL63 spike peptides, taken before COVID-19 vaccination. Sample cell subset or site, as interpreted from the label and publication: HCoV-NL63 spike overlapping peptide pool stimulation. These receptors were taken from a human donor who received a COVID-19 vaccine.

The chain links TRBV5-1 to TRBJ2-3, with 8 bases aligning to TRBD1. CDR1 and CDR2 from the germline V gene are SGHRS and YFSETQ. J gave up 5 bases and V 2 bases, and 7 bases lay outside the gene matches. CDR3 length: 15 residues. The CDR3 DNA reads TGCGCCAGCAGCTTAGGACAGGGTGGAGGAGATACGCAGTATTTT. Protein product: CASSLGQGGGDTQYF. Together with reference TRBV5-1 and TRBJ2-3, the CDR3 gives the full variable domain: KAGVTQTPRYLIKTRGQQVTLSCSPISGHRSVSWYQQTPGQGLQFLFEYFSETQRNKGNFPGRFSGRQFSNSRSEMNVSTLELGDSALYLCASSLGQGGGDTQYFGPGTRLTVL.

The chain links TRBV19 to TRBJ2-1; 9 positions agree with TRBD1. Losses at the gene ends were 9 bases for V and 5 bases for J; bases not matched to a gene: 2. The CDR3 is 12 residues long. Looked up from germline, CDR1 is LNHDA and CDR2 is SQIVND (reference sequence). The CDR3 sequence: CASGDRDNEQFF. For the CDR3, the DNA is TGTGCCAGCGGGGACAGGGACAATGAGCAGTTCTTC.

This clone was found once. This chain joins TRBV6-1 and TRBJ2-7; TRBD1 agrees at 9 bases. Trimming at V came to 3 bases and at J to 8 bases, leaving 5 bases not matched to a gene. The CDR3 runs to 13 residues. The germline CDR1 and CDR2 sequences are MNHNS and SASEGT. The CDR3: CASSDRGQGKQYF. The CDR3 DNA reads TGTGCCAGCAGTGACCGGGGACAGGGTAAGCAGTACTTC.

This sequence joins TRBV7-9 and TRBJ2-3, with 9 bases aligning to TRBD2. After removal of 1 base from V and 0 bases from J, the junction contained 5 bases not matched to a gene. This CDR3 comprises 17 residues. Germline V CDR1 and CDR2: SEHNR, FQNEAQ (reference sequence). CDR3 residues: CASSLVSLAGSTDTQYF. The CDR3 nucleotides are TGTGCCAGCAGCTTAGTTTCCCTAGCGGGAAGCACAGATACGCAGTATTTT.

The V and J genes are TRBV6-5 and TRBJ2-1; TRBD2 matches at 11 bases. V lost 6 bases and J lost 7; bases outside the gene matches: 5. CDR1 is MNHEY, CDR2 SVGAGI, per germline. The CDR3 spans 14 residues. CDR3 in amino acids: CASRTSGGSNEQFF. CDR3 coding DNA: TGTGCCAGCAGAACTAGCGGGGGTAGTAATGAGCAGTTCTTC.

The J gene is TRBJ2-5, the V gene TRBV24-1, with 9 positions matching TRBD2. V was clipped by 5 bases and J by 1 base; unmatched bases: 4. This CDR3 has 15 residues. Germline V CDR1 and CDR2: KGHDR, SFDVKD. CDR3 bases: TGTGCCACCAGTGTAGCGGGGGATCCCCAAGAGACCCAGTACTTC. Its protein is CATSVAGDPQETQYF.

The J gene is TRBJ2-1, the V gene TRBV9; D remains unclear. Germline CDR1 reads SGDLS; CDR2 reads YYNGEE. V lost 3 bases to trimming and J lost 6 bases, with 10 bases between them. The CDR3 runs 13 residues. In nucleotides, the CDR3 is TGTGCCAGCAGCGGGTTTAGGGTCAATGAGCAGTTCTTC. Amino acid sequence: CASSGFRVNEQFF.

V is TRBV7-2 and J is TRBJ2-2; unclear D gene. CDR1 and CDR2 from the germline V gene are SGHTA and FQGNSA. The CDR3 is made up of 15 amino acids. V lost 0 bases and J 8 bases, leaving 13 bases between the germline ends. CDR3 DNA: TGTGCCAGCAGCTTAGCGCAGGTTGGCAGGGGGGAGCTGTTTTTT. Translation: CASSLAQVGRGELFF.

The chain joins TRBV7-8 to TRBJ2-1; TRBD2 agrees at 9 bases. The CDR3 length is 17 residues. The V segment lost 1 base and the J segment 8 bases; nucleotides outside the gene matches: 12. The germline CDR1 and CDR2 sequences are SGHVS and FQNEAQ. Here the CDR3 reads CASSLGHLAGSFDEQFF. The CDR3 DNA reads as TGTGCCAGCAGCTTAGGGCATCTAGCGGGGAGCTTTGATGAGCAGTTCTTC.